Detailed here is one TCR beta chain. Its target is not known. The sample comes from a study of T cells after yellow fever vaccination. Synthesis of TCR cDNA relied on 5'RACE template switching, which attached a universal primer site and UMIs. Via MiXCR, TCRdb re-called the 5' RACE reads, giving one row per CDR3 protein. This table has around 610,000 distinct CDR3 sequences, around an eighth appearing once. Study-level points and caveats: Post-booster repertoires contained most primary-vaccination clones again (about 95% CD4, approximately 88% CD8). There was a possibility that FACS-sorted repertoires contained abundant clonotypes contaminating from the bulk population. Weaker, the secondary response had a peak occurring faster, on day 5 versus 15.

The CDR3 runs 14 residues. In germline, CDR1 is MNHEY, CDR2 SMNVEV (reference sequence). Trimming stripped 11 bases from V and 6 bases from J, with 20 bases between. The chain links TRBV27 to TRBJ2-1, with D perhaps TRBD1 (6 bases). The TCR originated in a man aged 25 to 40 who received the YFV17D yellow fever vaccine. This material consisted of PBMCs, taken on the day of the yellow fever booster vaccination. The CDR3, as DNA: TGTGCCGCCGCGGCGGACAGCACCAGCAATGAGCAGTTCTTC. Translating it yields CAAAADSTSNEQFF.